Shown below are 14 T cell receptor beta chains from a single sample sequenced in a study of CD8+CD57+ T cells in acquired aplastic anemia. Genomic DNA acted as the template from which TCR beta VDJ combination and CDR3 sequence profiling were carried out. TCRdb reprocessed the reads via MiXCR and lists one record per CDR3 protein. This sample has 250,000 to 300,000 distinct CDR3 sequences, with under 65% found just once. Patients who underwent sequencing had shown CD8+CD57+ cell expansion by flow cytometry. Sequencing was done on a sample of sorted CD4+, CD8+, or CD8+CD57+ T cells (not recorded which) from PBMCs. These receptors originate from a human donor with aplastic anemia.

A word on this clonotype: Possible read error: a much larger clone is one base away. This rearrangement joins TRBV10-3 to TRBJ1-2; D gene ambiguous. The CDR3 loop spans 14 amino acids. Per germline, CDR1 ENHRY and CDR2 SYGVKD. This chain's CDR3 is CAISEGATTYGCTF. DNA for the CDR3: TGTGCCATCAGTGAGGGAGCGACGACCTATGGCTGCACCTTC.

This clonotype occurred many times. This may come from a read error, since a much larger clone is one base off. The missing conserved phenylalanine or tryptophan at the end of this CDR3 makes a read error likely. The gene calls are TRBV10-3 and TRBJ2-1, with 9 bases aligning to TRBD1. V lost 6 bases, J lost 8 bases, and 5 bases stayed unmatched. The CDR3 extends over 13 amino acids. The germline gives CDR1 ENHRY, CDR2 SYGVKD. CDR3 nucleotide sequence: TGTGCCATCAGCGGACAGGGGACCGATGAGCAGTTCCTC. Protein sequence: CAISGQGTDEQFL.

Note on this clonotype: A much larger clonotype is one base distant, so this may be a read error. In DNA form, the CDR3 reads TGTGCCAGCACCCGGGGGGGCTCTGGGGCCAACGTCCTGACTTTC. It encodes CASTRGGSGANVLTF. The chain uses TRBV7-9 and TRBJ2-6; 8 nucleotides match TRBD2. The CDR3 extends over 15 amino acids. The V and J ends lost 7 bases and 0 bases, in that order; junction bases with no gene match: 2. Germline V gene data show CDR1 as SEHNR and CDR2 as FQNEAQ (reference sequence).

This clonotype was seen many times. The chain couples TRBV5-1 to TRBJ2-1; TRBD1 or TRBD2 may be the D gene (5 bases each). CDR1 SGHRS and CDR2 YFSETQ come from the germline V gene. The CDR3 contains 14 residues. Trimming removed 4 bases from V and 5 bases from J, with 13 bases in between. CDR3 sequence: CASSLRDGDNEQFF. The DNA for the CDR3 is TGCGCCAGCAGCCTCCGGGACGGAGACAATGAGCAGTTCTTC.

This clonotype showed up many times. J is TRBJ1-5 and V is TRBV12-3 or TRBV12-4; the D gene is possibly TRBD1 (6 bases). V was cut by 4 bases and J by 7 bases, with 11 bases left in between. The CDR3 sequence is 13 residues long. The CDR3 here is CASSWSRGQPQHF. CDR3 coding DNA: TGTGCCAGCAGTTGGTCAAGGGGGCAGCCCCAGCATTTT.

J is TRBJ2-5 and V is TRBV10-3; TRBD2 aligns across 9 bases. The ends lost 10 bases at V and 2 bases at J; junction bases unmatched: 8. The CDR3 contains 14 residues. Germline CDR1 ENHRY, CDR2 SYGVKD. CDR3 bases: TGTGCCAGCGATGTTAGCGGGGGTCAAGAGACCCAGTACTTC. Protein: CASDVSGGQETQYF.

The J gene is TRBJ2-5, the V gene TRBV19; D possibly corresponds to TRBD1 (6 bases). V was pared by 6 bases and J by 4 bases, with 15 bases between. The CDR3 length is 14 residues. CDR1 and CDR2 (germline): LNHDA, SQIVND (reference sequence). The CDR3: CASRTQGRGETQYF. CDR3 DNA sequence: TGTGCCAGTAGAACCCAGGGGCGAGGAGAGACCCAGTACTTC.

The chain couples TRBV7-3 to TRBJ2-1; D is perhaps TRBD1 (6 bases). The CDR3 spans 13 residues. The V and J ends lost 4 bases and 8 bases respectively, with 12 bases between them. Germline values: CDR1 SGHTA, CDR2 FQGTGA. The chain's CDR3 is CASSSQGNDEQFF. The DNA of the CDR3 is TGTGCCAGCAGCTCACAGGGTAACGATGAGCAGTTCTTC. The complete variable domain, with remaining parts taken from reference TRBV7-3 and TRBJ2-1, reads GAGVSQTPSNKVTEKGKYVELRCDPISGHTALYWYRQSLGQGPEFLIYFQGTGAADDSGLPNDRFFAVRPEGSVSTLKIQRTERGDSAVYLCASSSQGNDEQFFGPGTRLTVL.

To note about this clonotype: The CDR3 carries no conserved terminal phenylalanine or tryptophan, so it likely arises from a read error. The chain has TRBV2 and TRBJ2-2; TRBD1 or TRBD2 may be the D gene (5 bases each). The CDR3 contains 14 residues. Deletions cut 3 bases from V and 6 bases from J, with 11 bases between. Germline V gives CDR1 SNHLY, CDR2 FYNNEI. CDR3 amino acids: CASSEGVGAGELFS. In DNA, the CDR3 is TGTGCCAGCAGTGAGGGGGTGGGAGCCGGGGAGCTGTTTTCT.

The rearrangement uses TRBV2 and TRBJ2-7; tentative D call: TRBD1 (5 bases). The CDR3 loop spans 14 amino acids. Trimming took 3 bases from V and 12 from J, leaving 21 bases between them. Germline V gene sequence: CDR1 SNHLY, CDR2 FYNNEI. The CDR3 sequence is CASSENIDRIFLYF. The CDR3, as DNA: TGTGCCAGCAGTGAGAACATCGACAGAATTTTTCTGTACTTC.

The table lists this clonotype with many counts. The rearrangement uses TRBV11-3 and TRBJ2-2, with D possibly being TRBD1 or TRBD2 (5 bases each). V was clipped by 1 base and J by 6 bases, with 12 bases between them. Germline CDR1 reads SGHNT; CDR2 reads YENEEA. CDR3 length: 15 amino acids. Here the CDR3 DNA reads TGTGCCAGCAGCTTAGGGGCAGGGAGACCCGGGGAGCTGTTTTTT. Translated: CASSLGAGRPGELFF.

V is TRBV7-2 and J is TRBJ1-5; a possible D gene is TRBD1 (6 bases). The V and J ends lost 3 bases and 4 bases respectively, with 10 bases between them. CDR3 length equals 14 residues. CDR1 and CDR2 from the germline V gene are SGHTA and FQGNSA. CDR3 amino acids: CASSLAGANQPQHF. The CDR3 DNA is TGTGCCAGCAGCTTGGCAGGGGCAAATCAGCCCCAGCATTTT.

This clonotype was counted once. CDR3: CASSSPGTGKDTQYF. The CDR3 DNA reads TGTGCCAGCAGCTCCCCCGGGACAGGGAAAGATACGCAGTATTTT. The V gene is TRBV7-9, the J gene TRBJ2-3; 9 bases are shared with TRBD1. The germline V gene has CDR1 SEHNR and CDR2 FQNEAQ (reference sequence). V lost 4 bases and J lost 5; bases outside the gene matches: 7. The CDR3 is 15 residues long. Full variable domain (rest looked up from reference TRBV7-9 and TRBJ2-3): DTGVSQNPRHKITKRGQNVTFRCDPISEHNRLYWYRQTLGQGPEFLTYFQNEAQLEKSRLLSDRFSAERPKGSFSTLEIQRTEQGDSAMYLCASSSPGTGKDTQYFGPGTRLTVL.

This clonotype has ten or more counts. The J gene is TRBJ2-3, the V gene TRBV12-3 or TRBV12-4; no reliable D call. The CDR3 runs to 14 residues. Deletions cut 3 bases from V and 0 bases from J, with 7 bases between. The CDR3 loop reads CASSFTDSTDTQYF. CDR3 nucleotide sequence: TGTGCCAGCAGTTTTACCGATAGCACAGATACGCAGTATTTT.